This TCR beta chain was sequenced in a study of identifying expanded T cells in peripheral blood. Study-level findings and limits: Variance in clone template counts between approximately two-week samples significantly increased with total template count across all healthy donors.

The CDR3 length is 14 residues. Germline V gives CDR1 LGHNT, CDR2 FRNRAP. The V end was cut by 4 bases, the J end by 1 base, with 10 bases between. Comment on this clone: What it recognizes is unknown.

No infections or other immune events were documented during collection. Profiled with immunoSEQ multiplex PCR; TCRdb holds only in-frame clones, not every one. The data show around 120,000 clones, with 84% seen just once and 3% to 3.5% held by the top ten. What was sequenced was blood. The receptor's source is a person aged 18-70 years in good health. The chain uses TRBV12-5 and TRBJ1-1; D is unresolved. The CDR3 DNA is TGTGCTAGTGGTTATGGCGGCTCGAACACTGAAGCTTTCTTT. Amino acid sequence: CASGYGGSNTEAFF.